This is a list of T cell receptor beta chains from one sample in a study of patients and donors after allogeneic stem cell transplantation. TCRdb re-analysed the RT-PCR reads in MiXCR, keeping a single row per CDR3 protein. The sample holds about 87,000 distinct CDR3 sequences; approximately 5.2% are singletons and the top ten take 2.6%. Sequencing was done on a sample of blood, either unsorted or a sorted T cell fraction (not recorded which). The source is a human donor who was either an allogeneic HSCT recipient or a stem cell or donor lymphocyte infusion donor (not recorded which). It is not recorded whose cells these are; they may come from a transplant donor. The conserved cysteine and the conserved F or W are not part of the CDR3 here. A D gene is named only where the DNA matches it firmly.

TRBV12-3/TRBV12-4	TRBJ2-1	.	ASSRRTINNEQF
TRBV2	TRBJ2-7	.	ASSKRTVDEQY
TRBV28	TRBJ2-3	TRBD2	ASSPPGTSRDTQY
TRBV30	TRBJ1-6	.	AWRGLESPLH
TRBV25-1	TRBJ1-1	TRBD1	ASSGGQGAGGTEAF
TRBV12-3/TRBV12-4	TRBJ1-4	TRBD1	ASSSETGGSEKLF
TRBV2	TRBJ2-3	TRBD2	ASSTSGRSGTDTQY
TRBV4-1	TRBJ1-5	.	ASSLAGTAQPQH
TRBV7-2	TRBJ2-1	TRBD2	ASSLTGLAGGSR
TRBV19	TRBJ1-5	.	ASGGRPYQPQH